The 3 T cell receptor beta chains below all came from one sample that was sequenced in a study of cytomegalovirus exposure and HLA in healthy donors. Clones were read by immunoSEQ multiplex PCR, and TCRdb kept only the in-frame ones, dropping some. The data contain about 60,000 clones, 90% to 96% of them singletons. The sample comprised PBMCs. Receptors originate from a man between 18 and 35 years old in good health and CMV-seronegative.

The chain couples TRBV4-2 to TRBJ2-7, with D perhaps TRBD2 (6 bases). V shed 0 bases and J shed 10 bases, with 19 bases lying between them. The CDR3 is 15 residues long. CDR1 and CDR2 from the germline V gene are LGHNA and YNFKEQ. The CDR3 here is CASSQELTGGTGQYF. DNA of the CDR3: TGTGCCAGCAGCCAAGAGCTTACAGGCGGGACGGGTCAGTACTTC.

The gene calls are TRBV28 and TRBJ1-5; D may be TRBD1 (6 bases). The V end lost 6 bases, the J end lost 3 bases, and 12 bases lay between the germline ends. The CDR3 spans 14 residues. Germline-derived CDR1 and CDR2 are MDHEN and SYDVKM. The CDR3 here is CASRPGQNNQPQHF. Here the CDR3 DNA reads TGTGCCAGCAGACCTGGACAGAACAATCAGCCCCAGCATTTT.

The rearrangement uses TRBV4-3 and TRBJ2-1; D is unclear. The CDR3 contains 17 residues. V shed 0 bases and J shed 0 bases, with 12 bases lying between them. The germline gives CDR1 LGHNA, CDR2 YSLEER. CDR3 nucleotide sequence: TGCGCCAGCAGCCAAGAAAGCCCTTATAGCTCCTACAATGAGCAGTTCTTC. Protein product: CASSQESPYSSYNEQFF.